Listed here is a single TCR beta chain. The entry originates in a study of blood T cell repertoires in COVID-19. Across the study: Samples taken during acute and convalescent COVID-19 were collected in the United States, Italy and Spain. From T cells, B-cell-depleted T cells, or PBMCs came the material, which was cDNA or gDNA.

Authors' methods: Amplification from reference gene primers served as the basis for estimated nucleated cell counts. Clones were sequenced by immunoSEQ multiplex PCR, and TCRdb holds only the in-frame ones, with some missing. V, J and clone size are taken as reported in that table, and D and trimming were inferred from the DNA itself. The sample records tens of thousands of clones, approximately 87% being singletons. From germline, CDR1 is SGHRS and CDR2 YFSETQ. Trimming took off 3 bases at V and 6 bases at J, with 13 bases between the two ends. The CDR3 has 14 residues. The sequenced sample was peripheral blood. This clonotype was obtained from a man at least 80 years old in a cohort sampled during active COVID-19. The chain combines TRBV5-1 with TRBJ2-1, with no clear D. The CDR3 region is CASSSARYSNEQFF. The CDR3 nucleotides read TGCGCCAGCAGCTCGGCCAGGTACTCCAATGAGCAGTTCTTC. The variable domain in full, completed from reference TRBV5-1 and TRBJ2-1, reads KAGVTQTPRYLIKTRGQQVTLSCSPISGHRSVSWYQQTPGQGLQFLFEYFSETQRNKGNFPGRFSGRQFSNSRSEMNVSTLELGDSALYLCASSSARYSNEQFFGPGTRLTVL.